This T cell receptor beta chain was identified during a study of T cells after posttransplantation cyclophosphamide. The table lists this clone with many counts. Antigen unknown. V lost 7 bases and J 0 bases, leaving 8 bases between the germline ends. Germline V gives CDR1 SNHLY, CDR2 FYNNEI. The CDR3 consists of 13 residues. Study conclusions and caveats: Recipient CMV seropositivity and CMV reactivation strongly tracked TRB clonality.

Produced via immunoSEQ multiplex PCR; TCRdb's table is partial and in-frame only. Sampling found about 24,000 clones, none seen once. The source is a woman in her fifties or sixties in good health, CMV-negative, and a related stem cell transplant donor. This chain uses TRBV2 with TRBJ2-3; D may be TRBD2 (5 bases). The sequencing sample was made of PBMCs. The CDR3 loop reads CASMRESTDTQYF. As DNA, the CDR3 is TGTGCCAGCATGAGGGAGAGCACAGATACGCAGTATTTT.